Reported below is one T cell receptor (beta chain). The data are from a study of blood T cell repertoires in COVID-19. Profiled with immunoSEQ multiplex PCR; TCRdb holds only in-frame clones, not every one. The top ten hold approximately 1.5% of the sample, which has around 100,000 clones, roughly 85% seen once. Losses at the gene ends were 5 bases for V and 8 bases for J; bases not matched to a gene: 6. The CDR3 loop spans 13 amino acids. The V gene's germline CDR1 is PRHDT and CDR2 FYEKMQ (reference sequence). The sample comprised peripheral blood. The receptor comes from a man aged 35 to 55 with acute or convalescent COVID-19. The chain combines TRBV13 with TRBJ1-2, with 9 bases matching TRBD1. CDR3 loop: CASSLQGAWGYTF. CDR3 nucleotide sequence: TGTGCCAGCAGCCTACAGGGGGCCTGGGGCTACACCTTC.